The 2 T cell receptor beta chains below come from one sample, sequenced in a study of somatic mutations in cytotoxic T cells in rheumatoid arthritis. Using immunoSEQ multiplex PCR, the repertoire was profiled, and TCRdb retains in-frame clones only, with some absent. The sample shows some 20,000 clones, around 63% of them seen only once. The sequencing sample was made of CD8+ T cells sorted from blood. The receptors were gathered from an adult with rheumatoid arthritis.

This clone showed up just once. The chain employs TRBV19 and TRBJ1-2; D is ambiguous. The germline V and J ends were trimmed by 5 bases and 2 bases, with 9 bases remaining between them. This CDR3 is 13 amino acids long. Germline assignment: CDR1 LNHDA and CDR2 SQIVND (reference sequence). The CDR3 bases are TGTGCCAGTAGTCCGAGGGAAAACTATGGCTACACCTTC. Amino acid sequence: CASSPRENYGYTF.

Within the sample, this clone is medium-sized. The chain links TRBV4-1 to TRBJ2-1; D is possibly TRBD2 (6 bases). CDR3 length: 14 residues. The germline V gene has CDR1 MGHRA and CDR2 YSYEKL. V dropped 1 base and J dropped 6 bases, with 10 bases sitting between them. The chain's CDR3 is CASSQVGGGNEQFF. The CDR3 DNA reads as TGCGCCAGCAGCCAAGTGGGAGGAGGCAATGAGCAGTTCTTC.